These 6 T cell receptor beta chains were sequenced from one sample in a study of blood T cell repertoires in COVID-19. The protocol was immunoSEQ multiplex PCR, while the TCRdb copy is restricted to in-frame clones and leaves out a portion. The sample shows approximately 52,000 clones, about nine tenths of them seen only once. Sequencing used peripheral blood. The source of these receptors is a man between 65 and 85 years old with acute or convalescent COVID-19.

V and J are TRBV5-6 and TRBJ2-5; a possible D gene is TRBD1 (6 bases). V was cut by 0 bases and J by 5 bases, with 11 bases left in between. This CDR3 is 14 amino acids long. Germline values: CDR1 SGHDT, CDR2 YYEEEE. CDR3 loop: CASSLGRGYETQYF. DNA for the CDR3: TGTGCCAGCAGCTTGGGCAGGGGTTATGAGACCCAGTACTTC.

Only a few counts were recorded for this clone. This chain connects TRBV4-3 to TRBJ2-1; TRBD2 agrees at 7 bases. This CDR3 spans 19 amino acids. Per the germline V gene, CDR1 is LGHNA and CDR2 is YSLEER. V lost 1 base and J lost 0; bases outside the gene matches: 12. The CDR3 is CASSQVDSRGELSYNEQFF. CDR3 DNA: TGCGCCAGCAGCCAAGTCGACTCTCGGGGGGAGCTCTCCTACAATGAGCAGTTCTTC.

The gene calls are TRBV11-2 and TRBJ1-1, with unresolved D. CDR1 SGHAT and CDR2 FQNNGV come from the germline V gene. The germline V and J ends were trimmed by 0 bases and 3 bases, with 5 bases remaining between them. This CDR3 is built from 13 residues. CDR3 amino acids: CASSLEIYTEAFF. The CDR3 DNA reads TGTGCCAGCAGCTTAGAAATCTACACTGAAGCTTTCTTT.

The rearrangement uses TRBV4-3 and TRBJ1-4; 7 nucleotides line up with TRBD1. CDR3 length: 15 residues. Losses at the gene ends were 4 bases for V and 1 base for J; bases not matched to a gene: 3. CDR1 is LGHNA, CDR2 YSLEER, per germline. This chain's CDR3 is CASSRRQGTNEKLFF. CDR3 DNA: TGCGCCAGCAGCCGAAGACAGGGAACTAATGAAAAACTGTTTTTT.

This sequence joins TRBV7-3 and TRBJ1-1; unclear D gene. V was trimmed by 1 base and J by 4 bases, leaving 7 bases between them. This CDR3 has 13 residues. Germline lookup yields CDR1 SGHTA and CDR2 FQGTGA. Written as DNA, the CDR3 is TGTGCCAGCAGCTTAAGGCAGGCCACTGAAGCTTTCTTT. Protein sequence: CASSLRQATEAFF.

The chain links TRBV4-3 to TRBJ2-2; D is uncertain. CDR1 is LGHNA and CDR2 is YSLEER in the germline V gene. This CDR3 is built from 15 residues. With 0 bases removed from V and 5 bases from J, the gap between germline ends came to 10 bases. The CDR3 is CASSQDIATTGELFF. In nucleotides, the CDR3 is TGCGCCAGCAGCCAAGATATTGCAACTACCGGGGAGCTGTTTTTT.